A single sample is the source of the 24 T cell receptor beta chains below, sequenced in a study of sequential checkpoint blockade in melanoma. Assay: immunoSEQ multiplex PCR; the TCRdb copy retains only in-frame clones and omits some. The data hold around 37,000 clones, with 32% observed a single time. The treatment: randomized to nivolumab then ipilimumab (arm A) or the reverse (arm B). The source material was tumor tissue (inferred from file names), sampled from a patient given nivolumab and ipilimumab in sequence. These receptors all come from a human donor with melanoma.

V usage is TRBV19 and J usage is TRBJ2-5, with D possibly being TRBD1 (6 bases). The CDR3 consists of 13 residues. The V gene's germline CDR1 is LNHDA and CDR2 SQIVND (reference sequence). V shed 5 bases and J shed 5 bases, with 12 bases lying between them. CDR3 nucleotides: TGTGCCAGTAGTTCACAGGGTGGGGAGACCCAGTACTTC. Its translation: CASSSQGGETQYF.

V usage is TRBV30 and J usage is TRBJ1-5; D may be TRBD1 (5 bases). The V end lost 2 bases, the J end lost 5 bases, and 10 bases lay between the germline ends. Germline values: CDR1 GTSNPN, CDR2 SVGIG (reference sequence). The CDR3 has 13 amino acids. The CDR3 DNA reads as TGTGCCTGGAGTCGGGGCAGGGATCAGCCCCAGCATTTT. Its translation is CAWSRGRDQPQHF.

The V and J genes are TRBV11-3 and TRBJ1-4; unclear D gene. The CDR3 runs to 15 residues. Trimming took off 5 bases at V and 6 bases at J, with 16 bases between the two ends. The germline CDR1 and CDR2 sequences are SGHNT and YENEEA. CDR3: CASSPSSGKYEKLFF. Here the CDR3 DNA reads TGTGCCAGCAGCCCATCTTCCGGGAAGTATGAAAAACTGTTTTTT.

The rearrangement links TRBV6-8 to TRBJ1-1; 10 positions match TRBD1. The CDR3 runs 15 residues. CDR1 is MNHGY, CDR2 SAAAGT, per germline. V shed 6 bases, J shed 0 bases, and the junction held 4 bases outside the gene matches. The CDR3 coding sequence is TGTGCCAGCAGGGGACAGGGGAAAATGAACACTGAAGCTTTCTTT. This gives the protein CASRGQGKMNTEAFF.

This clone was seen a handful of times. The rearrangement joins TRBV6-8 to TRBJ2-3; TRBD2 might be the D (6 bases). This CDR3 comprises 14 residues. Deletions cut 5 bases from V and 2 bases from J, with 11 bases between. Per the germline V gene, CDR1 is MNHGY and CDR2 is SAAAGT. This CDR3 is CASSISGLTDTQYF. In nucleotides, the CDR3 is TGTGCCAGCAGTATTAGCGGACTCACAGATACGCAGTATTTT.

This clone came up many times. The rearrangement links TRBV6-8 to TRBJ1-2, with TRBD1 identical over 9 bases. This CDR3 has 13 amino acids. V lost 4 bases to trimming and J lost 4 bases; unmatched junction nucleotides: 1. The germline V gene has CDR1 MNHGY and CDR2 SAAAGT. This CDR3 reads CASSSGQGYGYTF. CDR3 nucleotide sequence: TGTGCCAGCAGTTCGGGACAGGGCTATGGCTACACCTTC.

The chain combines TRBV28 with TRBJ1-1; 7 bases map to TRBD1. Losses at the gene ends were 7 bases for V and 3 bases for J; bases not matched to a gene: 11. CDR3 length: 15 amino acids. Per the germline V gene, CDR1 is MDHEN and CDR2 is SYDVKM. In DNA, the CDR3 is TGTGCCAGCAAAAGGCCCCCAGGGGGGGACACTGAAGCTTTCTTT. Translated, it gives CASKRPPGGDTEAFF.

The V gene is TRBV18, the J gene TRBJ2-3; D is uncertain. The germline V and J ends were trimmed by 0 bases and 3 bases, with 4 bases remaining between them. The germline gives CDR1 KGHSH, CDR2 LQKENI. The CDR3 has 13 residues. This CDR3 reads CASSPPSTDTQYF. CDR3 bases: TGTGCCAGCTCACCACCGAGTACAGATACGCAGTATTTT.

This rearrangement joins TRBV7-4 to TRBJ2-2; 8 nucleotides line up with TRBD2. The CDR3 is made up of 17 amino acids. V shed 4 bases and J 6 bases; nucleotides not matched to a gene: 13. Germline V CDR1 and CDR2: SGHVT, SQSDAQ. The CDR3 DNA reads as TGTGCCAGCAGCTCCGTGACTGGCGGGGGGTCGTCCGGGGAGCTGTTTTTT. This sequence encodes CASSSVTGGGSSGELFF.

Worth noting for this clone: An end of the junction differs from the germline gene, which may be a read error. The CDR3 bases are TGTGCCATCAGTGCCCGGGGAATAAACACTGAAGCTTTCTTT. As protein: CAISARGINTEAFF. The rearrangement links TRBV6-8 to TRBJ1-1; D is undetermined. The CDR3 is made up of 14 amino acids. The germline CDR1 and CDR2 sequences are MNHGY and SAAAGT.

The chain has TRBV19 and TRBJ2-7, with D hard to call. The CDR3 is 15 amino acids. V shed 3 bases and J shed 4 bases, with 16 bases lying between them. Germline CDR1 and CDR2: LNHDA and SQIVND (reference sequence). The CDR3 DNA reads as TGTGCCAGTAGTATGCCCCGGGCCCCAGTTTACGAGCAGTACTTC. This sequence encodes CASSMPRAPVYEQYF.

The chain links TRBV11-3 to TRBJ2-3, with D tentatively TRBD1 (5 bases). Looked up from germline, CDR1 is SGHNT and CDR2 is YENEEA. V lost 1 base, J lost 3 bases, and 14 bases lay in between. The CDR3 runs to 16 residues. The CDR3 bases are TGTGCCAGCAGCTTAGTGGGCCAGGGCGTTACAGATACGCAGTATTTT. Its protein is CASSLVGQGVTDTQYF.

CDR3 sequence: CASSDRLAGVNTGELFF. DNA for the CDR3: TGTGCCAGTAGTGACCGACTAGCGGGGGTGAACACCGGGGAGCTGTTTTTT. The V and J genes are TRBV19 and TRBJ2-2; 12 bases line up with TRBD2. The V gene's germline CDR1 is LNHDA and CDR2 SQIVND (reference sequence). Trimming at V came to 5 bases and at J to 1 base, leaving 5 bases not matched to a gene. The CDR3 runs 17 residues.

This chain uses TRBV30 with TRBJ2-7; weak D call: TRBD2 (6 bases). Germline values: CDR1 GTSNPN, CDR2 SVGIG (reference sequence). V gave up 0 bases and J gave up 2 bases, with 11 bases separating them. The CDR3 consists of 14 residues. The CDR3 sequence: CAWSVGGATYEQYF. As DNA, the CDR3 is TGTGCCTGGAGTGTCGGGGGAGCAACCTACGAGCAGTACTTC.

This clone was detected only a few times. V and J are TRBV9 and TRBJ2-1, with 12 bases lining up with TRBD2. The CDR3 extends over 16 amino acids. V trimming: 4 bases; J trimming: 7 bases; junction bases outside the gene matches: 9. Germline V gene lookup returns CDR1 SGDLS and CDR2 YYNGEE. The CDR3, as DNA: TGTGCCAGCAGCTTCGCGACTAGCGGGGGTAGGAATGAGCAGTTCTTC. It specifies CASSFATSGGRNEQFF.

The chain is built from TRBV19 and TRBJ2-3; D uncertain. The CDR3 consists of 13 residues. CDR1 and CDR2 (germline): LNHDA, SQIVND (reference sequence). V was pared by 3 bases and J by 9 bases, with 13 bases between. The CDR3 spells CASSMVDASTQYF. Written as DNA, the CDR3 is TGTGCCAGTAGTATGGTGGACGCCTCCACGCAGTATTTT.

The rearrangement joins TRBV10-2 to TRBJ1-2; 7 nucleotides match TRBD1. Trimming took 7 bases from V and 5 from J; bases not matched to a gene: 10. CDR3 length equals 14 residues. CDR1 is WSHSY and CDR2 is SAAADI in the germline V gene. DNA of the CDR3: TGCGCCAGCACCCAGGGGGGACAGCTGTATGGCTACACCTTC. It translates to CASTQGGQLYGYTF.

This clone was counted a few times. The chain links TRBV7-6 to TRBJ2-7; D is undetermined. The germline V gene has CDR1 SGHVS and CDR2 FNYEAQ. CDR3 length equals 15 residues. V was trimmed by 5 bases and J by 3 bases, leaving 17 bases between them. The CDR3 nucleotides read TGTGCCAGCAGCCGCGTACGGCTGAAGGGCTACGAGCAGTACTTC. It yields the protein CASSRVRLKGYEQYF.

This chain uses TRBV5-1 with TRBJ2-1; TRBD2 agrees at 9 bases. This CDR3 contains 16 residues. Germline trimming cut 5 bases from V and 9 bases from J; bases unmatched to any gene: 15. The V gene's germline CDR1 is SGHRS and CDR2 YFSETQ. CDR3 coding DNA: TGCGCCAGCAGGCGTTCTAGCGGGGCTCAGGGTTCTGAGCAGTTCTTC. This gives the protein CASRRSSGAQGSEQFF.

This clone has just a few counts. The chain joins TRBV1 to TRBJ2-7; no DNA check was done on the table's D call, TRBD2. TRBV1 is a recognized pseudogene. The CDR3 contains 14 residues. Here the CDR3 DNA reads TGCGCCAGCAGCCAAGGTCCGTCCTCCTACGAGCAGTACTTC. This sequence encodes CASSQGPSSYEQYF.

The genes are TRBV25-1 and TRBJ1-1; D is perhaps TRBD1 (5 bases). CDR1 is MGHDK and CDR2 is SYGVNS in the germline V gene. The V end lost 6 bases, the J end lost 5 bases, and 13 bases lay between the germline ends. The CDR3 extends over 13 amino acids. The CDR3 nucleotides are TGTGCCAGCAGCGGGGGGGGTTTAACTGAAGCTTTCTTT. This codes for CASSGGGLTEAFF.

The V call is TRBV6-1, the J call TRBJ1-1; D is perhaps TRBD1 (5 bases). Germline V gene data show CDR1 as MNHNS and CDR2 as SASEGT. V gave up 0 bases and J gave up 5 bases, with 13 bases separating them. CDR3 size: 15 residues. CDR3 bases: TGTGCCAGCAGTGAAGCGGGGCCCGGAGGGACTGAAGCTTTCTTT. Translating it yields CASSEAGPGGTEAFF.

This chain uses TRBV19 with TRBJ1-1; TRBD1 aligns across 9 bases. CDR3 length: 16 amino acids. Germline CDR1 reads LNHDA; CDR2 reads SQIVND (reference sequence). V lost 9 bases, J lost 5 bases, and 16 bases stayed unmatched. CDR3 sequence: CASRNLGTGWGTEAFF. CDR3 bases: TGTGCCAGCAGAAATCTAGGGACAGGGTGGGGAACTGAAGCTTTCTTT.

This chain links TRBV25-1 with TRBJ1-6; the D gene is possibly TRBD1 (5 bases). With 7 bases removed from V and 0 bases from J, the gap between germline ends came to 13 bases. CDR1 and CDR2 (germline): MGHDK, SYGVNS. The CDR3 is 16 residues long. The CDR3 bases are TGTGCCAGCAAAGCGACAGTGAGCTCCTATAATTCACCCCTCCACTTT. The encoded protein is CASKATVSSYNSPLHF. Full variable domain (outside the CDR3, taken from reference TRBV25-1 and TRBJ1-6): EADIYQTPRYLVIGTGKKITLECSQTMGHDKMYWYQQDPGMELHLIHYSYGVNSTEKGDLSSESTVSRIRTEHFPLTLESARPSHTSQYLCASKATVSSYNSPLHFGNGTRLTVT.